This T cell receptor (beta chain) appears in the sequencing data of a study of T cell responses to AZD1222 COVID-19 vaccine. The CDR3 runs 15 residues. Germline V gene data show CDR1 as SGHAT and CDR2 as FQDESV (reference sequence). V trimming: 5 bases; J trimming: 2 bases; junction bases outside the gene matches: 4. Study observations and caveats: It should be noted that donors were predominantly white British and more often female, and clonal diversity was possibly underestimated. Compared with day 0, the breadth and depth of the Spike-specific TCR repertoire rose significantly after two doses of AZD1222.

This clone appeared once. As yet, its antigen is unknown. Some clones are missing from TCRdb's copy, which holds only in-frame ones; the method was immunoSEQ multiplex PCR. The profile shows fewer than 200,000 clones, almost 90% of them singletons. The sequencing used peripheral blood, collected 28 days after the second AZD1222 dose. This clonotype was sampled from an adult who received the AZD1222 COVID-19 vaccine. V is TRBV11-1 and J is TRBJ2-1; 9 bases agree with TRBD2. The CDR3 nucleotides read TGTGCCAGCAGCGCGAGCGGGGGGACCTACAATGAGCAGTTCTTC. Encoded protein: CASSASGGTYNEQFF. The full variable domain, rest sourced from reference TRBV11-1 and TRBJ2-1, is EAEVAQSPRYKITEKSQAVAFWCDPISGHATLYWYRQILGQGPELLVQFQDESVVDDSQLPKDRFSAERLKGVDSTLKIQPAELGDSAMYLCASSASGGTYNEQFFGPGTRLTVL.